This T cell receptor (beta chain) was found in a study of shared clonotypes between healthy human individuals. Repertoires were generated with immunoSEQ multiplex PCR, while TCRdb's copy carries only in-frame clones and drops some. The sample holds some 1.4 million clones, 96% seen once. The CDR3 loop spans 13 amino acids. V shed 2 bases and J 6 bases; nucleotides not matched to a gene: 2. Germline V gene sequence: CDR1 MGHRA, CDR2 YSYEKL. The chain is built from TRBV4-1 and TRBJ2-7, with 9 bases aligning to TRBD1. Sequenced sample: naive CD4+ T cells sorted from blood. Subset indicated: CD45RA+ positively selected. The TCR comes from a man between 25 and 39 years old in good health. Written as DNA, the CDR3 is TGCGCCAGCAGCCAAAAACAGGGGGCCGAGCAGTACTTC. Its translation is CASSQKQGAEQYF.